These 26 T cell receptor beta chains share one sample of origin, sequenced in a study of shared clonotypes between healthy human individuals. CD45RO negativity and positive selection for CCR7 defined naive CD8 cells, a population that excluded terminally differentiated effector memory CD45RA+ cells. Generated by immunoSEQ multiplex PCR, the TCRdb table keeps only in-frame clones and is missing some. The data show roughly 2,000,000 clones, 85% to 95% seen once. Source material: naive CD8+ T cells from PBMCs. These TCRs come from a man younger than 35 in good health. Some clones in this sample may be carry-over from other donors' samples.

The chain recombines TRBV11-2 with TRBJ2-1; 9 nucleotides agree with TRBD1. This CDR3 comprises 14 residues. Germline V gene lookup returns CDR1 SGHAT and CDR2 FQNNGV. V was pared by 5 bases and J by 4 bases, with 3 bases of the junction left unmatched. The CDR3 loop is CASSGDRGYNEQFF. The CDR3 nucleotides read TGTGCCAGCAGCGGCGACAGGGGGTACAATGAGCAGTTCTTC.

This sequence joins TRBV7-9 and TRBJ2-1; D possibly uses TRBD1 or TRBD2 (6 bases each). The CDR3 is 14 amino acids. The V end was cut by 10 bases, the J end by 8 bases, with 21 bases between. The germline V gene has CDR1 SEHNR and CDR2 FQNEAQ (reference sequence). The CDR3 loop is CATRRGTSTHEQFF. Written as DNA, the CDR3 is TGTGCCACCCGCAGGGGAACTAGCACACATGAGCAGTTCTTC.

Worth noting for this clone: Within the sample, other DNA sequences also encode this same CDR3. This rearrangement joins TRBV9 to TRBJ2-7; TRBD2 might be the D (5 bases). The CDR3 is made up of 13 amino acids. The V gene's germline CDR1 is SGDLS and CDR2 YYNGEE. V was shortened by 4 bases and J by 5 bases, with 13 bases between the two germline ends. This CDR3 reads CASSPPGGHEQYF. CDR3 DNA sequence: TGTGCCAGCAGCCCCCCAGGAGGCCACGAGCAGTACTTC.

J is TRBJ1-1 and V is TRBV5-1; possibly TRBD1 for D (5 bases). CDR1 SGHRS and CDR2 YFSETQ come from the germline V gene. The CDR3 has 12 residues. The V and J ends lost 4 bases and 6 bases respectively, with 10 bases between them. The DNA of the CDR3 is TGCGCCAGCAGCCCGCCGGGGGCTGAAGCTTTCTTT. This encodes CASSPPGAEAFF.

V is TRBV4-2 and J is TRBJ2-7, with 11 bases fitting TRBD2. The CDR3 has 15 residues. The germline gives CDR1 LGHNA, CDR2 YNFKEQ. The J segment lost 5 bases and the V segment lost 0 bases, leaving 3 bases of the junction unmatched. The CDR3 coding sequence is TGTGCCAGCAGCCAAGAGGGACTAGCGGTTGACGAGCAGTACTTC. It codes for CASSQEGLAVDEQYF.

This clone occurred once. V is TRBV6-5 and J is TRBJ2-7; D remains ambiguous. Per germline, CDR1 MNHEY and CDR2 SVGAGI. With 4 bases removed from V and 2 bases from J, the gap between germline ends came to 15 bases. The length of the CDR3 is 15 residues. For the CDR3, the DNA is TGTGCCAGCAGTTCCCCCCGGACGGGTACCTACGAGCAGTACTTC. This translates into CASSSPRTGTYEQYF.

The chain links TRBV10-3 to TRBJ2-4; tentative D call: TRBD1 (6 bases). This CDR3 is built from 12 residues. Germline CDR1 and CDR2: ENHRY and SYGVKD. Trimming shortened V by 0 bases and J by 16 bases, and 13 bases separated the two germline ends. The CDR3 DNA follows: TGTGCCATCAGTGAGTCAGGACAGTCGTTATACTTC. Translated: CAISESGQSLYF.

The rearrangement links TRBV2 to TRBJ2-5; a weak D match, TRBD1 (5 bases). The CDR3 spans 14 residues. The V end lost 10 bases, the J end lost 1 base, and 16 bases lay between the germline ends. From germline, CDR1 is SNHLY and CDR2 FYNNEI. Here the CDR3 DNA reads TGTGCCACCAGCCTGGTTCAGGGCCAAGAGACCCAGTACTTC. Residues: CATSLVQGQETQYF.

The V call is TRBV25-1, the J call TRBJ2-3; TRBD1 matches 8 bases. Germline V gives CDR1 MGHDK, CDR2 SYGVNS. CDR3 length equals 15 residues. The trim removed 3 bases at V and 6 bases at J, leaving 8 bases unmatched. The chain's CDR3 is CASSEARGRPDTQYF. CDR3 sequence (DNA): TGTGCCAGCAGTGAGGCCAGGGGGCGCCCCGATACGCAGTATTTT.

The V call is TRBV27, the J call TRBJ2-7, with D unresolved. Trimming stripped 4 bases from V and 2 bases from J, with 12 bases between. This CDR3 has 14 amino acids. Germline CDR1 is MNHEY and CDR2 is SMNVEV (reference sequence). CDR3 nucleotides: TGTGCCAGCAGTTCTCACTCGTACCCCTACGAGCAGTACTTC. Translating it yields CASSSHSYPYEQYF.

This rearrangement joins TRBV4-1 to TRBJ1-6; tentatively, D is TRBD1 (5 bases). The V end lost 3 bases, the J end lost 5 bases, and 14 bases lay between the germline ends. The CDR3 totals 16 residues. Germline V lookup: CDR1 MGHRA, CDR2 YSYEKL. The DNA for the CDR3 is TGCGCCAGCAGCCACGAACCGGGACGCGATAATTCACCCCTCCACTTT. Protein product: CASSHEPGRDNSPLHF.

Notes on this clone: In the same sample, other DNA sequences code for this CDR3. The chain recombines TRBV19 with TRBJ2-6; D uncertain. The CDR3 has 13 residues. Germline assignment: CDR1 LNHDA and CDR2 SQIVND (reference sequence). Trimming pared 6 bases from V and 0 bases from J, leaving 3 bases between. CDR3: CASSVSGANVLTF. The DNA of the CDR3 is TGTGCCAGTAGCGTCTCTGGGGCCAACGTCCTGACTTTC.

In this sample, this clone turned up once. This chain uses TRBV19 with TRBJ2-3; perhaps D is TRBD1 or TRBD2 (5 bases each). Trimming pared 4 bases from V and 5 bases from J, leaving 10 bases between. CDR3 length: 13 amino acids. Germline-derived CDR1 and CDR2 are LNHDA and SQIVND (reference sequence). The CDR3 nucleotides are TGTGCCAGTAGTACGGGACCCCTAGATACGCAGTATTTT. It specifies CASSTGPLDTQYF. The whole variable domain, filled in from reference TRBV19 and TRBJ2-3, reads DGGITQSPKYLFRKEGQNVTLSCEQNLNHDAMYWYRQDPGQGLRLIYYSQIVNDFQKGDIAEGYSVSREKKESFPLTVTSAQKNPTAFYLCASSTGPLDTQYFGPGTRLTVL.

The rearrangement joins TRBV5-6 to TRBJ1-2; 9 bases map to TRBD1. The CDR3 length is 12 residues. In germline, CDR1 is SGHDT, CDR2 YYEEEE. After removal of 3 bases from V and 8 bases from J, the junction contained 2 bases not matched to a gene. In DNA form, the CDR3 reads TGTGCCAGCAGCTACGGGACAGGGGGCTACACCTTC. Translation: CASSYGTGGYTF.

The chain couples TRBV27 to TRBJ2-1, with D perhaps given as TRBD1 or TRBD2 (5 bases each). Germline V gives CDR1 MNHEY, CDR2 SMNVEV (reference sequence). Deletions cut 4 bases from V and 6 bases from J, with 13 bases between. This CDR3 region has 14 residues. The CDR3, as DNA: TGTGCCAGCAGTTCCAGGGACCCCATCAATGAGCAGTTCTTC. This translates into CASSSRDPINEQFF.

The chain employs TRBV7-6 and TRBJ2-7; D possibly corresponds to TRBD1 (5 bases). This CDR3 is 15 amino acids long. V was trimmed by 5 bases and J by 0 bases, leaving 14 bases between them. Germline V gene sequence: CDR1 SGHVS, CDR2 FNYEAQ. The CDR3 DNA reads TGTGCCAGCAGCCTTGGGGCGTTCACCTCCTACGAGCAGTACTTC. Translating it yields CASSLGAFTSYEQYF.

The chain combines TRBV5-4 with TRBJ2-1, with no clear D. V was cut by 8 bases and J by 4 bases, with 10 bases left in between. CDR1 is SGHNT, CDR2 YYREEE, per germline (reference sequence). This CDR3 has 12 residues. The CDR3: CASLSPYNEQFF. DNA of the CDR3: TGTGCCAGTCTCAGCCCTTACAATGAGCAGTTCTTC.

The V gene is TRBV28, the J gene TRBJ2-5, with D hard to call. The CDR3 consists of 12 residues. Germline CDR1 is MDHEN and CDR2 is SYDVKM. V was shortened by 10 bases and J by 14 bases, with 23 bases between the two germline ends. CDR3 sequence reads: CATKGFGLTFYF. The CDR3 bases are TGTGCCACCAAAGGTTTTGGGTTAACCTTTTACTTC.

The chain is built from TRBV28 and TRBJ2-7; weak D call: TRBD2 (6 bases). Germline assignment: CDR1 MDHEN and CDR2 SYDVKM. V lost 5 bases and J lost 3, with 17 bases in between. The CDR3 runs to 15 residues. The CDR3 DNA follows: TGTGCCAGCAGTCCCCCTCCTAGCGCTAACTACGAGCAGTACTTC. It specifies CASSPPPSANYEQYF.

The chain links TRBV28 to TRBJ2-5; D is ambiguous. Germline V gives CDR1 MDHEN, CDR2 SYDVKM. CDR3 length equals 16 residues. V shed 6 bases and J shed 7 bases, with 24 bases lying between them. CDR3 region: CASSPSPRGPRRTQYF. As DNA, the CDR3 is TGTGCCAGCAGCCCCTCCCCTCGCGGACCAAGGCGGACCCAGTACTTC.

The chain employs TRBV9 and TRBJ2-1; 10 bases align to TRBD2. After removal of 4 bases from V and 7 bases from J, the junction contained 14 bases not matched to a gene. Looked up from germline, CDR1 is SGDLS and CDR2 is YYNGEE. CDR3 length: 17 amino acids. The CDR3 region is CASSLNPSLAGVNEQFF. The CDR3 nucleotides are TGTGCCAGCAGCCTGAATCCCTCTCTAGCGGGAGTTAATGAGCAGTTCTTC.

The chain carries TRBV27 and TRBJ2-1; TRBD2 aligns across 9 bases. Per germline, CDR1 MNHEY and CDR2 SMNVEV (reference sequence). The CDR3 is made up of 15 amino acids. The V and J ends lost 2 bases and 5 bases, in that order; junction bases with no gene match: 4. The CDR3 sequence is CASSLGIAGDNEQFF. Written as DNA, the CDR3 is TGTGCCAGCAGTTTAGGGATAGCGGGGGACAATGAGCAGTTCTTC.

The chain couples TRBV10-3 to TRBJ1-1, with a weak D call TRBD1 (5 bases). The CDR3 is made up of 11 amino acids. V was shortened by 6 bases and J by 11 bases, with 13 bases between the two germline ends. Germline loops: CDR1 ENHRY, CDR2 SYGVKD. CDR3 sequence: CAIRGDWGAFF. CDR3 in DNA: TGTGCCATCAGAGGCGATTGGGGGGCTTTCTTT.

CDR3 protein: CASSVSGGRISEQYF. Here the CDR3 DNA reads TGTGCCAGCAGCGTATCCGGCGGGAGAATATCCGAGCAGTACTTC. V gene TRBV9 combines with J gene TRBJ2-7, with 7 bases matching TRBD2. Germline loops: CDR1 SGDLS, CDR2 YYNGEE. CDR3 length: 15 residues. Trimming removed 1 base from V and 6 bases from J; junction bases left unmatched: 10. Using reference TRBV9 and TRBJ2-7 for the parts outside the CDR3, the full variable domain is DSGVTQTPKHLITATGQRVTLRCSPRSGDLSVYWYQQSLDQGLQFLIQYYNGEERAKGNILERFSAQQFPDLHSELNLSSLELGDSALYFCASSVSGGRISEQYFGPGTRLTVT.

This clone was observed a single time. The CDR3 region has the DNA TGTGCCAGCAGCTTAGCAGGGACAGGGCCCAATGAAGCTTTCTTT. Protein: CASSLAGTGPNEAFF. The rearrangement links TRBV7-2 to TRBJ1-1; 9 positions agree with TRBD1. Trimming at V came to 0 bases and at J to 7 bases, leaving 6 bases not matched to a gene. The CDR3 totals 15 residues. Germline-derived CDR1 and CDR2 are SGHTA and FQGNSA.

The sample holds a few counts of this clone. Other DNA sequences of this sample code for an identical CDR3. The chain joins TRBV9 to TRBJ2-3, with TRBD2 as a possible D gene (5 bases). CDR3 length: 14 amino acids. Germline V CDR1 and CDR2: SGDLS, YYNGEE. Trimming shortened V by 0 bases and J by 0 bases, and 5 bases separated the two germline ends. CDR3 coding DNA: TGTGCCAGCAGCGTAGGAGGGAGCACAGATACGCAGTATTTT. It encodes CASSVGGSTDTQYF.